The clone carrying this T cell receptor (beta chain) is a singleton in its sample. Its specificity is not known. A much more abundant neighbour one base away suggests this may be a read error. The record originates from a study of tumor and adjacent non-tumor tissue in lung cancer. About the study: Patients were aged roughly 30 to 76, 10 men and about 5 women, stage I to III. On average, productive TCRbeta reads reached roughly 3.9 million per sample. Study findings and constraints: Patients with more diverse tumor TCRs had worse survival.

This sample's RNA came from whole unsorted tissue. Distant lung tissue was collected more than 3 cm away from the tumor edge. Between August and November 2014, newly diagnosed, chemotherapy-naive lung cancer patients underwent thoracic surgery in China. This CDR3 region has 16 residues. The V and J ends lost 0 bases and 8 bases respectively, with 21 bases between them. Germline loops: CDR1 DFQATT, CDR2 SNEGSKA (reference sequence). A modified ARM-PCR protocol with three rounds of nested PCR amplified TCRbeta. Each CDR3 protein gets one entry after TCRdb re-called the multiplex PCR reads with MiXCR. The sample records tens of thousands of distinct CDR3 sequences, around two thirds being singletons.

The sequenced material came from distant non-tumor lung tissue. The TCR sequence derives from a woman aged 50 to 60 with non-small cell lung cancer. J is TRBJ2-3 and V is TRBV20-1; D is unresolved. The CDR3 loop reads CSARDPHSDSSGTQYF. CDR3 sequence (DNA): TGCAGTGCTAGAGACCCACATTCCGATAGTTCGGGTACGCAGTATTTT.